This T cell receptor (beta chain) was found in a study of shared clonotypes between healthy human individuals. V lost 7 bases and J lost 5; bases outside the gene matches: 9. The germline CDR1 and CDR2 sequences are SGHRS and YFSETQ. CDR3 length: 15 amino acids. Repertoires were generated with immunoSEQ multiplex PCR, while TCRdb's copy carries only in-frame clones and drops some. The sample yields some 2.1 million clones, roughly 95% seen once. There are a few counts of this clone. No antigen is known for it. Additional DNA sequences in this sample encode the identical CDR3. Study-level results: Across several donors, naive CD4 shared roughly 5%, naive CD8 less than 4%, memory CD4 roughly 2.3%, memory CD8 0.4% to 0.5%.

Participating donors were healthy, HIV-negative adults free of recent acute infections or vaccinations. The sequenced material came from naive CD4+ T cells sorted from blood. Subset given: CD45RA+ positively selected. The chain recombines TRBV5-1 with TRBJ2-1; TRBD2 aligns across 10 bases. The TCR comes from a man aged 18 to 30 in good health. The CDR3 DNA reads TGCGCCAGCGAAACCGGGACTAGCGCCCACAATGAGCAGTTCTTC. Amino acid sequence: CASETGTSAHNEQFF.